The rows below give T cell receptor beta chains drawn from one sample of a study of cytomegalovirus exposure and HLA in healthy donors. TCRdb's table, derived via immunoSEQ multiplex PCR, lists solely in-frame clones and lacks some. The data contain over 150,000 clones, about 72% of them singletons. The sequencing input was PBMCs. These receptors were collected from a man in his thirties or forties in good health and CMV-seropositive. Both conserved end residues are part of each CDR3. The D gene is left open where the match is weak. Clone size is shown for a subset of rows, as once, few, many or a class of expanded clone.

>-|-|TRBJ2-7|TRBV4-3
TGCGCCAGCAGCCAAGTTCGGGGATACGAGCAGTACTTC
CASSQVRGYEQYF
>TRBD1|-|TRBJ1-5|TRBV7-7
TGTGCCAGCAGGACAGGGAGAAGCAATCAGCCCCAGCATTTT
CASRTGRSNQPQHF
>TRBD2|-|TRBJ2-7|TRBV10-1
TGCGCCAGCAGTGAGCGGGTAGCGGGGGAGAAACCCTACGAGCAGTACTTC
CASSERVAGEKPYEQYF
>TRBD2|-|TRBJ2-3|TRBV10-3
TGTGCCATCAGGGAGTCAGCGGGGACTAGCACAGATACGCAGTATTTT
CAIRESAGTSTDTQYF
>-|-|TRBJ1-1|TRBV7-2
TGTGCCAGCAGCCGCAGGGACACTGAAGCTTTCTTT
CASSRRDTEAFF
>-|-|TRBJ2-5|TRBV4-3
TGCGCCAGCAGCCAAGATCCGGATGGGGCGGAGACCCAGTACTTC
CASSQDPDGAETQYF
>TRBD1|-|TRBJ2-7|TRBV5-1
TGCGCCAGCAGCTTCACCGGACAGGGGGTAAACGAGCAGTACTTC
CASSFTGQGVNEQYF
>TRBD1|-|TRBJ1-5|TRBV2
TGTGCCAGTGCCCAAGACAGGGTAAATCAGCCCCAGCATTTT
CASAQDRVNQPQHF
>-|-|TRBJ2-1|TRBV2
TGTGCCAGCAGTCCCTCCTACCGACAGAACCCCTACAATGAGCAGTTCTTC
CASSPSYRQNPYNEQFF
>-|-|TRBJ2-3|TRBV7-9
TGTGCCGGCACCCCGAAGGGGGTGGGCACAGATACGCAGTATTTT
CAGTPKGVGTDTQYF
>TRBD2|-|TRBJ2-7|TRBV29-1
TGCAGCTCCCGGGAGGGCTCCTACGAGCAGTACTTC
CSSREGSYEQYF
>TRBD1|-|TRBJ1-1|TRBV7-9
TGTGCCAGCAGCTTAGTCGGGACAGGCGGTGTTCTAGCTTTCTTT
CASSLVGTGGVLAFF
>-|once|TRBJ2-7|TRBV6-5
TGTGCCAGCAGTTATTCGTTTAGCGGTGCTTCCTACGAGCAGTACTTC
CASSYSFSGASYEQYF
>-|-|TRBJ1-5|TRBV28
TGTGCCAGCAGCCCCCCGGGACACCGGGATCAGCCCCAGCATTTT
CASSPPGHRDQPQHF
>TRBD1|once|TRBJ1-5|TRBV2
TGTGCCAGCAGGACAGGGGTGGGCAATCAGCCCCAGCATTTT
CASRTGVGNQPQHF
>-|-|TRBJ1-2|TRBV25-1
TGTGCCAGCAGTGCCACTAACTATGGCTACACCTTC
CASSATNYGYTF
>TRBD2|few|TRBJ2-7|TRBV28
TGTGCCAGCCAACGGGACGGCGGGACTAGCGGTTTCGAGCAGTACTTC
CASQRDGGTSGFEQYF